This is a list of T cell receptor beta chains from one sample in a study of blood T cell repertoires in COVID-19. Measured with immunoSEQ multiplex PCR; TCRdb has only the in-frame clones, and not every one. Of about 65,000 clones in the sample, roughly 80% were seen once. Material: peripheral blood. The receptors were sampled from a human donor in a cohort sampled during active COVID-19. The CDR3 runs from the conserved cysteine through the conserved F or W. The D gene is left open where the match is weak. Size tells how often a clone was seen (once, few, many) or the class of an expanded clone, and some rows leave it out.

J gene	D gene	clone size	V gene	CDR3 length	CDR3 DNA	CDR3 protein
TRBJ1-4	.	.	TRBV7-9	14	TGTGCCAGCAGCGCAGGACAGTCTAATGAAAAACTGTTTTTT	CASSAGQSNEKLFF
TRBJ1-3	.	.	TRBV3-1/TRBV3-2	15	TGTGCCAGCAGCCAATTGGGGGCATCTGGAAACACCATATATTTT	CASSQLGASGNTIYF
TRBJ2-5	TRBD2	once	TRBV7-2	16	TGTGCCAGCAGCTTAGGGGGCGGGGGGGCCACCGCGTCCCAGTACTTC	CASSLGGGGATASQYF
TRBJ1-2	.	.	TRBV7-3	13	TGTGCCAGCAGCCGGGGGGATGTCTATGGCTACACCTTC	CASSRGDVYGYTF
TRBJ1-4	.	.	TRBV29-1	13	TGCAGCGTTGAAGGAAAGCCTAATGAAAAACTGTTTTTT	CSVEGKPNEKLFF
TRBJ1-2	.	.	TRBV3-1/TRBV3-2	14	TGTGCCAGCAGCCGTCGTGGACAGTACTATGGCTACACCTTC	CASSRRGQYYGYTF
TRBJ2-4	.	.	TRBV10-3	19	TGTGCCATCAGTGAGGAGTTTAATGGAGGTACATTAGCCAAAAACATTCAGTACTTC	CAISEEFNGGTLAKNIQYF
TRBJ1-2	.	.	TRBV25-1	13	TGTGCCAGCACCAAAGACTGGGTTTATGGCTACACCTTC	CASTKDWVYGYTF
TRBJ1-1	.	.	TRBV18	14	TGTGCCAGCTCACCACGGCAGGAAAACACTGAAGCTTTCTTT	CASSPRQENTEAFF
TRBJ1-5	.	.	TRBV3-1/TRBV3-2	14	TGTGCCAGCAGCCAAGGGACAGTGAATCAGCCCCAGCATTTT	CASSQGTVNQPQHF
TRBJ1-2	.	.	TRBV19	13	TGTGCCAGTAAGGCCGGGTTAAACTATGGCTACACCTTC	CASKAGLNYGYTF
TRBJ2-1	TRBD2	.	TRBV2	14	TGTGCCAGCAGCCCCCAGCGGGGGGGAAATGAGCAGTTCTTC	CASSPQRGGNEQFF
TRBJ1-2	TRBD1	.	TRBV6-5	15	TGTGCCAGCAGCCTCGGGACAGGGGTCGGGTATGGCTACACCTTC	CASSLGTGVGYGYTF
TRBJ1-2	TRBD1	.	TRBV7-3	15	TGTGCCAGCAGCCCCGGACAGGGGAAGACCTATGGCTACACCTTC	CASSPGQGKTYGYTF
TRBJ1-3	.	.	TRBV28	16	TGTGCCAGCAGTATCTTGACAGAATACTCTGGAAACACCATATATTTT	CASSILTEYSGNTIYF
TRBJ2-7	.	few	TRBV11-3	13	TGTGCCAGCAGCGATAAACAGGGCCACGAGCAGTACTTC	CASSDKQGHEQYF
TRBJ1-2	.	.	TRBV11-2	12	TGTGCCAGCAGCGCAGACAGGCGTGGCTACACCTTC	CASSADRRGYTF
TRBJ2-5	TRBD1	few	TRBV7-8	17	TGTGCCAGCAGCTCCTCCCGGGACAGGGGGCGAATAGAGACCCAGTACTTC	CASSSSRDRGRIETQYF
TRBJ1-5	TRBD1	once	TRBV6-5	14	TGTGCCAGCAGCCCGGGACAGCCAAATCAGCCCCAGCATTTT	CASSPGQPNQPQHF
TRBJ2-1	TRBD1	.	TRBV9	16	TGTGCCAGCAGCGTAGTAACAGGGGACCCTCCGGATGAGCAGTTCTTC	CASSVVTGDPPDEQFF
TRBJ2-1	.	few	TRBV3-1/TRBV3-2	15	TGTGCCAGCAGCCAAGATCGCGGCGGGTACAATGAGCAGTTCTTC	CASSQDRGGYNEQFF